Here is one T cell receptor (beta chain) with its context. These data are taken from a study of OX40 agonist ivuxolimab in advanced cancers. Study context: Patients took ivuxolimab, an agonistic anti-OX40 (CD134) antibody. People who had prior anti-PD-1, anti-PD-L1 or anti-CTLA-4 therapy could take part, and around 40% had some.

The data were produced by immunoSEQ multiplex PCR, yet TCRdb's version contains in-frame clones alone and is incomplete. This sample has some 95,000 clones, with roughly 88% found just once. Trimming pared 1 base from V and 5 bases from J, leaving 14 bases between. Per the germline V gene, CDR1 is MDHEN and CDR2 is SYDVKM. This CDR3 is 16 amino acids long. This TCR came from an adult with an advanced solid tumor such as melanoma, head and neck, liver or kidney cancer. V and J are TRBV28 and TRBJ2-2, with D tentatively TRBD2 (5 bases). The starting material was CD4+ or CD8+ T cells sorted from blood, obtained in a trial of the OX40 agonist ivuxolimab. The DNA of the CDR3 is TGTGCCAGCAGTTTATTGCCCGGGGTTGGGACCGGGGAGCTGTTTTTT. It codes for CASSLLPGVGTGELFF.